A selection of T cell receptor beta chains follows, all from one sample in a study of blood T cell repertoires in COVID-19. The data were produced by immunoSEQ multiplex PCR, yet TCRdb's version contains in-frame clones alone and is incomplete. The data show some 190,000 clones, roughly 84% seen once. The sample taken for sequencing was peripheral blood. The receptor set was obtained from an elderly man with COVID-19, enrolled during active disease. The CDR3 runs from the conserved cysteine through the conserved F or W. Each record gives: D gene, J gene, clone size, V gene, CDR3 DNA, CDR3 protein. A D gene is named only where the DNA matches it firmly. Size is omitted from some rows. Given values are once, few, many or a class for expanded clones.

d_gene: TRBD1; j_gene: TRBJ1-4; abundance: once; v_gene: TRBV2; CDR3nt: TGTGCCAGCAGTGGACAGGGGCTGAGGGAAAAACTGTTTTTT; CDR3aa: CASSGQGLREKLFF
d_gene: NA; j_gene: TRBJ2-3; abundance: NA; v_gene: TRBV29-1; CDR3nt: TGCAGCGTTGAACCAGCGGAGACAGATACGCAGTATTTT; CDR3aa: CSVEPAETDTQYF
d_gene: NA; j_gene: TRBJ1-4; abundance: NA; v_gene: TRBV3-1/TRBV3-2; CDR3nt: TGTGCCAGCAGCCAAAGTGGCAGGGGAAGGGAAAAACTGTTTTTT; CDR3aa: CASSQSGRGREKLFF
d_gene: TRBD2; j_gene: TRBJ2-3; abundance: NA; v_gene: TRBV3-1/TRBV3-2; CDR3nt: TGTGCCAGCAGCCAAGATAGCGGGGTGGTGACAGATACGCAGTATTTT; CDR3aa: CASSQDSGVVTDTQYF
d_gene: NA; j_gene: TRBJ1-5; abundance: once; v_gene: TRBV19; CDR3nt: TGTGCCAGTAGTATGGAGGGCATCTATCAGCCCCAGCATTTT; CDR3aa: CASSMEGIYQPQHF
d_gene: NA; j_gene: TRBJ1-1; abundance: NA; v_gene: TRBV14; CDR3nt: TGTGCCAGCAGGCAACTCCGACAGAACACTGAAGCTTTCTTT; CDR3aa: CASRQLRQNTEAFF
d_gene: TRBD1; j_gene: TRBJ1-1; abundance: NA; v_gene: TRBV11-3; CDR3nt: TGTGCCAGCAGCGGAAACGACAGGGCCGTCACTGAAGCTTTCTTT; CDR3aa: CASSGNDRAVTEAFF
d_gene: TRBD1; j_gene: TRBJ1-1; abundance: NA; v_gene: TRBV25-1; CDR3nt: TGTGCCAGCAGTCTGACAGGGGGCCGTAAAGCTTTCTTT; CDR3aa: CASSLTGGRKAFF
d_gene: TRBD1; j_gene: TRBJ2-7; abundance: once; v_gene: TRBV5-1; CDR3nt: TGCGCCAGCAGCTCTAATGGACAGGGCTCCTACGAGCAGTACTTC; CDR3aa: CASSSNGQGSYEQYF
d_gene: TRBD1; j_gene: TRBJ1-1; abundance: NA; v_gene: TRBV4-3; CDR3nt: TGCGCCAGCAGCCACAGCGGAGGATATTACAGGGGGGGGAACACTGAAGCTTTCTTT; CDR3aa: CASSHSGGYYRGGNTEAFF
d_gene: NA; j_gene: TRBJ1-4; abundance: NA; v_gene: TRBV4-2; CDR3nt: TGTGCCAGCAGCCACAGGGGTACTAATGAAAAACTGTTTTTT; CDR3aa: CASSHRGTNEKLFF
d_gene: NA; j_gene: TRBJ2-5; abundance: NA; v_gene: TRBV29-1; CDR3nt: TGCAGCGTTGTAGGAGTGTACCAAGAGACCCAGTACTTC; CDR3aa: CSVVGVYQETQYF
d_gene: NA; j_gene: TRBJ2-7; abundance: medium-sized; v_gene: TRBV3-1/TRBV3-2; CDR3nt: TGTGCCAGCAGCCAAGAACTACCTAGCTACGAGCAGTACTTC; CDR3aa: CASSQELPSYEQYF
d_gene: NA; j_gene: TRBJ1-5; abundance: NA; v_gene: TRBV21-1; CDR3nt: TGTGCCAGCAGCAAAGAAAAAGGCAGGGAGGACAATCAGCCCCAGCATTTT; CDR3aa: CASSKEKGREDNQPQHF
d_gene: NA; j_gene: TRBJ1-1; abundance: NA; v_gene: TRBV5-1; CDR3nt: TGCGCCAGCAGCTTGGACAGGTGGAACACTGAAGCTTTCTTT; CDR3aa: CASSLDRWNTEAFF
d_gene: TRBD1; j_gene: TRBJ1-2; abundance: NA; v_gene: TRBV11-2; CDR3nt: TGTGCCAGCAGACGGAGACAGGGGAATAACTATGGCTACACCTTC; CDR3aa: CASRRRQGNNYGYTF
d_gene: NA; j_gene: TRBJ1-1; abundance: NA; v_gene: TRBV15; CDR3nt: TGTGCCACCAGCAGAGCCCGGACGGGCCAGGGGGCTTTCTTT; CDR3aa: CATSRARTGQGAFF
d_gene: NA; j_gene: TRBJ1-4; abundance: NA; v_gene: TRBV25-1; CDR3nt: TGTGCCAGCAGTGAATGGGAAACAGGGAGTGAAAAACTGTTTTTT; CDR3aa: CASSEWETGSEKLFF
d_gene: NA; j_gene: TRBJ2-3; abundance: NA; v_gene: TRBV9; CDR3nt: TGTGCCAGCAGCGCGTTGTCGGGGGGCACAGATACGCAGTATTTT; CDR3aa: CASSALSGGTDTQYF
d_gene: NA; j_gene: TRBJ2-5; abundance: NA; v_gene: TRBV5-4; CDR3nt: TGTGCCAGCAGCTCCCCGCCCAGGGGTGGGGTAGAGACCCAGTACTTC; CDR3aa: CASSSPPRGGVETQYF
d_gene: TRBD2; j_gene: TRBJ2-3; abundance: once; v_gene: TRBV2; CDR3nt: TGTGCCAGCAGTCCCCTGGCGGGGGGTACAGATACGCAGTATTTT; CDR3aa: CASSPLAGGTDTQYF
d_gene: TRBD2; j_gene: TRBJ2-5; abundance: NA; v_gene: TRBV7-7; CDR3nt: TGTGCCAGCAGCTTAGAGGCACTAGCGGGGGCACGTGGAGAGACCCAGTACTTC; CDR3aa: CASSLEALAGARGETQYF
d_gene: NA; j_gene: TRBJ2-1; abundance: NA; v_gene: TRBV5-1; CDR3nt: TGCGCCAGCAGCTTGTTGCAGGACTCTCAGTCCTTGCAGTTCTTC; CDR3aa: CASSLLQDSQSLQFF
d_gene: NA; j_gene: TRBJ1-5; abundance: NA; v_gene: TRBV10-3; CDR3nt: TGTGCCATCAGTGAGTCGGGACACGAGAATCAGCCCCAGCATTTT; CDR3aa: CAISESGHENQPQHF
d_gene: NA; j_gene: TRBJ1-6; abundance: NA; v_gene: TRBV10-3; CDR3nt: TGTGCCATCCGGAGACAGAGAGATAATTCACCCCTCCACTTT; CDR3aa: CAIRRQRDNSPLHF
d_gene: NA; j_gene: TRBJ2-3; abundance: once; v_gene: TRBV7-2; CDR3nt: TGTGCCAGCAGCTTAGCGGGGCCCACAGATACGCAGTATTTT; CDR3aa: CASSLAGPTDTQYF
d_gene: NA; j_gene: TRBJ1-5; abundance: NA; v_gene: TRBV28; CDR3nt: TGTGCCAGCACCCCCTCGGGGGGGTATCAGCCCCAGCATTTT; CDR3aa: CASTPSGGYQPQHF